The clone carrying this T cell receptor (beta chain) has at least ten counts. What it recognizes is unknown. The data originate from a study of cytomegalovirus exposure and HLA in healthy donors. In the study overall: A preliminary data release comprised 91 million or so unique TCRs obtained from HLA-typed donors.

The study, taken as a whole, reports: In a later analysis, HLA-C alleles had the fewest associated TCRs, DRB1 alleles the most. As a later analysis showed, a missense DCLRE1C variant was linked to trimming of TCR beta V- and J-genes.

The PCR was carried out with 60 Vbeta primers and 13 Jbeta primers. Data came from immunoSEQ multiplex PCR; TCRdb stores just in-frame clones and leaves some out. Of approximately 110,000 clones listed, around two thirds are singletons. The CDR3 totals 13 residues. After removal of 8 bases from V and 6 bases from J, the junction contained 10 bases not matched to a gene. Germline V CDR1 and CDR2: SNHLY, FYNNEI. Source material: PBMCs. This receptor was identified in a man aged 55-75 years in good health and CMV-seropositive. V usage is TRBV2 and J usage is TRBJ2-7; 7 positions agree with TRBD2. The CDR3 region has the DNA TGTGCCAGCTGTAGCGGTGGGGAGGGCGAGCAGTACTTC. Amino acids: CASCSGGEGEQYF.